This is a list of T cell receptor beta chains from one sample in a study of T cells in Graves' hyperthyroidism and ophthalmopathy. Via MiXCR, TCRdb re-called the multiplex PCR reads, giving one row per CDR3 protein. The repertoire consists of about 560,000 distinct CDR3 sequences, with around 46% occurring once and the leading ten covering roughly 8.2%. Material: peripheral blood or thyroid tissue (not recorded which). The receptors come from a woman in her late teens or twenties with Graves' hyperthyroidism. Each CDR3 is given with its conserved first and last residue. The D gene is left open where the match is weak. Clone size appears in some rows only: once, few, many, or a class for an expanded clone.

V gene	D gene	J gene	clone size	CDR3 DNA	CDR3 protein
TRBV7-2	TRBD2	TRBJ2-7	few	TGCGCCAGCAGCCAAGGATCTAGCGGGAGGGTGTACGAGCAGTACTTC	CASSQGSSGRVYEQYF
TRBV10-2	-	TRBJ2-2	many	TGCGCCAGCAGCCATAGCCGCGGGGAGCTGTTTTTT	CASSHSRGELFF
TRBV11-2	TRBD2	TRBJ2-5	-	TGTGCCAGCAGCTTATTGGGTAGAGCGGGAGAGGGTGAGACCCAGTACTTC	CASSLLGRAGEGETQYF
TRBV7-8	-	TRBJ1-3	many	TGTGCCAGCAGCCATCTTGGGGGAAACACCATATATTTT	CASSHLGGNTIYF
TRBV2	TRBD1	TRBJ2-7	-	TGTGCCAGCAGTGAATTAGGGACAGGGCTAGACGAGCAGTACTTC	CASSELGTGLDEQYF
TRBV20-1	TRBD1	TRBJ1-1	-	TGCAGTGCTAGAGATGGGACACGGGACAGTGAAGCTTTCTTT	CSARDGTRDSEAFF
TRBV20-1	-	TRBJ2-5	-	TGCAGTGCAATCCTTTCGGGGGTTGGCGAGACCCAGTACTTC	CSAILSGVGETQYF
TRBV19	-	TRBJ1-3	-	TGTGCCAGTAGTATGGGAGGACCAACCCCGAGTGGAAACACCATATATTTT	CASSMGGPTPSGNTIYF
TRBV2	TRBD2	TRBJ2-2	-	TGTGCCAGCATAGCGGGAGTTCTCACCGGGGAGCTGTTTTTT	CASIAGVLTGELFF
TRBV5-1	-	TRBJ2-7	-	TGCGCCAGCAGGCAACGGGGGACAGCGTCTTCCTACGAGCAGTACTTC	CASRQRGTASSYEQYF
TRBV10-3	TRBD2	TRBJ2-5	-	TGTGCCATCAAAGAGCAACTACTAGCGGCCCAAGAGACCCAGTACTTC	CAIKEQLLAAQETQYF
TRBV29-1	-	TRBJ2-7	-	TGCAGCGTTGAAGTTCTCTACGAGCAGTACTTC	CSVEVLYEQYF
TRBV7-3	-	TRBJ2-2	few	TGTGCCAGCAGTCCACTCACGGAGCACATCGGGGAGCTGTTTTTT	CASSPLTEHIGELFF
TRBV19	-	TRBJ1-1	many	TGTGCCAGTAGCGTCGCGCTTGTCGACACTGAAGCTTTCTTT	CASSVALVDTEAFF
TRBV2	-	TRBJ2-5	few	TGTGCCAGCAGTGAAGTACTAGGGAGGGAGACCCAGTACTTC	CASSEVLGRETQYF